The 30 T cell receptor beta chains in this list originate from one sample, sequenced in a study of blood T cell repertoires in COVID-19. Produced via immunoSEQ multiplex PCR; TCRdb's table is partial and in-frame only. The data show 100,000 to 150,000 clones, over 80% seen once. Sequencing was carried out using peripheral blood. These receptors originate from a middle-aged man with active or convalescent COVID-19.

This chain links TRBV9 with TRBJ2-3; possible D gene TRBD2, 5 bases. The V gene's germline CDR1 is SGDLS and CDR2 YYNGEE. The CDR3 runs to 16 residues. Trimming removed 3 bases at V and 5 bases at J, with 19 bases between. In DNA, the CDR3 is TGTGCCAGCAGCGCAAGGGCTAGCTCCCCCGTAGATACGCAGTATTTT. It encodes CASSARASSPVDTQYF.

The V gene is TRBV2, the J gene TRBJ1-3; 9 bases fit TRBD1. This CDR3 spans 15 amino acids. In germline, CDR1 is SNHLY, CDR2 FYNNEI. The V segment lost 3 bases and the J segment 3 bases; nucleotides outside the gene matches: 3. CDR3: CASSEGQGSGNTIYF. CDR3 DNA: TGTGCCAGCAGTGAGGGACAGGGTAGTGGAAACACCATATATTTT.

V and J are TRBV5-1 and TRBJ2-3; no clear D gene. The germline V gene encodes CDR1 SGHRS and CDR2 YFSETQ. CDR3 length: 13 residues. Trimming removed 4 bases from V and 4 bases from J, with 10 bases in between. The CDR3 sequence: CASSPNNADTQYF. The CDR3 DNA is TGCGCCAGCAGCCCCAACAACGCAGATACGCAGTATTTT.

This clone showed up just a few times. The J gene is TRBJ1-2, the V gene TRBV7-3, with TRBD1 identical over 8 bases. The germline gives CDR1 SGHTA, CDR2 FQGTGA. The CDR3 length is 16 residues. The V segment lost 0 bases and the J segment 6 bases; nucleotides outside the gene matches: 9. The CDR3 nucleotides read TGTGCCAGCAGCTTAACAGGACAGGGCGGATTTGATGGCTACACCTTC. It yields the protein CASSLTGQGGFDGYTF.

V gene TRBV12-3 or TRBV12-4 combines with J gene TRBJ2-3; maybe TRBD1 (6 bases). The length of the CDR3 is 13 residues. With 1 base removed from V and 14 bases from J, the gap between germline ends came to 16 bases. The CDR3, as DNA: TGTGCCAGCAGTTTAGGATGGACAGCCGTACGGTATTTT. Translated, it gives CASSLGWTAVRYF.

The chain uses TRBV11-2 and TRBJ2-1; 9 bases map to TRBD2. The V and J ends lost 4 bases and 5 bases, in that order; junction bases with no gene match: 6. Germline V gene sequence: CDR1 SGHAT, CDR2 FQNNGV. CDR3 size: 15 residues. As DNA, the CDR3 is TGTGCCAGCAGCTCCCTAGCGGGGCTAAACAATGAGCAGTTCTTC. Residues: CASSSLAGLNNEQFF.

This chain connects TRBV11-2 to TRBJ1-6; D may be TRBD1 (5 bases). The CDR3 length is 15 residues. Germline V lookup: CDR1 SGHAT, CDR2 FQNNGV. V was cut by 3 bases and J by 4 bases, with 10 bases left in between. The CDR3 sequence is CASSFRQNYNSPLHF. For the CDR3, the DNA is TGTGCCAGCAGCTTCCGACAGAATTATAATTCACCCCTCCACTTT. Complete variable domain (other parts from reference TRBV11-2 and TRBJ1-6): EAGVAQSPRYKIIEKRQSVAFWCNPISGHATLYWYQQILGQGPKLLIQFQNNGVVDDSQLPKDRFSAERLKGVDSTLKIQPAKLEDSAVYLCASSFRQNYNSPLHFGNGTRLTVT.

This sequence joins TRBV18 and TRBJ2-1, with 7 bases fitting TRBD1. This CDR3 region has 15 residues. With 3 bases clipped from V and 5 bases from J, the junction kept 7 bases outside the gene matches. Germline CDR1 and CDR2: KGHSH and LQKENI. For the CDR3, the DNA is TGTGCCAGCTCACCTCGTGGGACAGCAAACAATGAGCAGTTCTTC. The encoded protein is CASSPRGTANNEQFF.

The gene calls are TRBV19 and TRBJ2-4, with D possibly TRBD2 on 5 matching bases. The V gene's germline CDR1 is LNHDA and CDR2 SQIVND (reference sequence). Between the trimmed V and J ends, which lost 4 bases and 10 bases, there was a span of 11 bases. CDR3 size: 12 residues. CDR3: CASSREIGIQYF. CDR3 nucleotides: TGTGCCAGTAGTAGGGAGATTGGAATTCAGTACTTC.

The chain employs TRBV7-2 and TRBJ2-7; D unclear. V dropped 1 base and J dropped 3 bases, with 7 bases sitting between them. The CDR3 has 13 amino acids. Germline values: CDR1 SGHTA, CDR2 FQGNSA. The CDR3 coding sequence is TGTGCCAGCAGCTTAGAGTCAGTCTACGAGCAGTACTTC. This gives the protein CASSLESVYEQYF.

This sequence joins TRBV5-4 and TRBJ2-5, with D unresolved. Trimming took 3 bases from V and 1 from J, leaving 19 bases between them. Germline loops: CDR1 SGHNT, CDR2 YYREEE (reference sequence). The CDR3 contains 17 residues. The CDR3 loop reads CASSSSTFLNSQETQYF. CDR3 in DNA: TGTGCCAGCAGCTCATCAACCTTCCTAAACAGCCAAGAGACCCAGTACTTC. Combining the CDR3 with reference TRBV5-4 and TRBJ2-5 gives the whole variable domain ETGVTQSPTHLIKTRGQQVTLRCSSQSGHNTVSWYQQALGQGPQFIFQYYREEENGRGNFPPRFSGLQFPNYSSELNVNALELDDSALYLCASSSSTFLNSQETQYFGPGTRLLVL.

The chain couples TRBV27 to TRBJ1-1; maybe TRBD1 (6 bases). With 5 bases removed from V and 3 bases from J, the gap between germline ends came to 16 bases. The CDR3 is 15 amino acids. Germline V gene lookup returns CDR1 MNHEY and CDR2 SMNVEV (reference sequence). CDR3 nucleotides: TGTGCCAGCAGTCAAAACAGGGAGTTGGACACTGAAGCTTTCTTT. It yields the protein CASSQNRELDTEAFF.

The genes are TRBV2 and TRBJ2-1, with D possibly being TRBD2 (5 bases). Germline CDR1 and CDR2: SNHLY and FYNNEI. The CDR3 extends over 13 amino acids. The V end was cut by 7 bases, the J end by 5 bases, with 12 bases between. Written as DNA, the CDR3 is TGTGCCAGCACGACGGGGTACAACAATGAGCAGTTCTTC. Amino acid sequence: CASTTGYNNEQFF.

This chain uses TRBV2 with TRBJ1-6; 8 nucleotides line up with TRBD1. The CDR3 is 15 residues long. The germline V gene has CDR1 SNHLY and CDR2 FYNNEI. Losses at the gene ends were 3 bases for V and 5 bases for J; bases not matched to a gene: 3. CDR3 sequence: CASSDRGLNNSPLHF. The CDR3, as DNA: TGTGCCAGCAGTGACAGGGGGCTTAATAATTCACCCCTCCACTTT.

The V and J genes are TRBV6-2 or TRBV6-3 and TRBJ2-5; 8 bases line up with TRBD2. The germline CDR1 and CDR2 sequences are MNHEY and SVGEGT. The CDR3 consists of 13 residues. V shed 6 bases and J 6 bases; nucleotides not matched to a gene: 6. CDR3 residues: CASSPTGGKTQYF. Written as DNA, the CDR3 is TGTGCCAGCAGCCCCACGGGGGGGAAGACCCAGTACTTC.

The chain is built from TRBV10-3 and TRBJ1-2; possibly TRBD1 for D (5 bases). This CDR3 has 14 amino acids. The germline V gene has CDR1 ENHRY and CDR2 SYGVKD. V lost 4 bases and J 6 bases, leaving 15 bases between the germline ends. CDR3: CAISGVGLGDGYTF. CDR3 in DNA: TGTGCCATCAGTGGGGTGGGGCTAGGCGATGGCTACACCTTC.

The CDR3 sequence: CASSKFAGINYGYTF. In nucleotides, the CDR3 is TGCGCCAGCAGTAAGTTCGCAGGAATTAACTATGGCTACACCTTC. The chain couples TRBV10-2 to TRBJ1-2; D gene uncertain. The CDR3 length is 15 residues. The ends were cut back, 5 bases at V and 1 base at J, with 14 bases in the middle. Germline V CDR1 and CDR2: WSHSY, SAAADI.

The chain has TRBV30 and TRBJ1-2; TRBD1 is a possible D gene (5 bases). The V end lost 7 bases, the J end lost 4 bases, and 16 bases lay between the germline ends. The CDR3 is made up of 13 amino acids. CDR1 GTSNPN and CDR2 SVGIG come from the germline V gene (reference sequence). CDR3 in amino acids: CAFYRDSVYGYTF. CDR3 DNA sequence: TGTGCCTTCTACCGGGACTCAGTCTATGGCTACACCTTC.

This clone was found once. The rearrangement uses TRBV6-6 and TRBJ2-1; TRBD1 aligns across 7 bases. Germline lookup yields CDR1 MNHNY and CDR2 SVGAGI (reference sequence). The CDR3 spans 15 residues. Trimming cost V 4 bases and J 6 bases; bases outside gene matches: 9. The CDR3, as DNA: TGTGCCAGCAGTTCGCCCCGGGACAGCCTCAATGAGCAGTTCTTC. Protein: CASSSPRDSLNEQFF.

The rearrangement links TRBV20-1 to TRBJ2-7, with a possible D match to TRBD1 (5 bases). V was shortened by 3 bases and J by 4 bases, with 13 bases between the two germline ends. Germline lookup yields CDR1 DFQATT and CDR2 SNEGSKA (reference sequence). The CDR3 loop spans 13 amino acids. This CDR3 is CSASKGRGYEQYF. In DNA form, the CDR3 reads TGCAGTGCTAGTAAGGGGCGAGGATACGAGCAGTACTTC.

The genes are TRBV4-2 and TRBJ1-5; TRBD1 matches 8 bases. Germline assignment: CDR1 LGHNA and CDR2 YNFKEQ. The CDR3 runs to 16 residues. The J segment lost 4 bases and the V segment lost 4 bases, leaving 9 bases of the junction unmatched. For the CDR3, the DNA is TGTGCCAGCAGCCCGGGGACAGGCATTTCAAATCAGCCCCAGCATTTT. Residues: CASSPGTGISNQPQHF.

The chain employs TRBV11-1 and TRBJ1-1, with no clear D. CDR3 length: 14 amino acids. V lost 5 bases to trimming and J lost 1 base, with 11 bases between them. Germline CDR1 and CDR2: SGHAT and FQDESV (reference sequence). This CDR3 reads CASSRRLENTEAFF. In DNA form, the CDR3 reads TGTGCCAGCAGCAGGAGGCTGGAGAACACTGAAGCTTTCTTT.

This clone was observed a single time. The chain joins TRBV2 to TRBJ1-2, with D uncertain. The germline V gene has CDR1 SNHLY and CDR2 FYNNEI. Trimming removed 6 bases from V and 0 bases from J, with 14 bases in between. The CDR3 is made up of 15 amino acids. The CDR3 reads CASRGAGPANYGYTF. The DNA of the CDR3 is TGTGCCAGCAGAGGAGCGGGTCCAGCTAACTATGGCTACACCTTC.

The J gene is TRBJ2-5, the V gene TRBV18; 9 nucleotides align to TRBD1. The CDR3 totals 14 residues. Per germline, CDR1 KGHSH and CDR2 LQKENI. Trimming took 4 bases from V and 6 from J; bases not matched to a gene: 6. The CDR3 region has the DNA TGTGCCAGCTCACGACAGGGGGAGGAGAAGACCCAGTACTTC. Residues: CASSRQGEEKTQYF.

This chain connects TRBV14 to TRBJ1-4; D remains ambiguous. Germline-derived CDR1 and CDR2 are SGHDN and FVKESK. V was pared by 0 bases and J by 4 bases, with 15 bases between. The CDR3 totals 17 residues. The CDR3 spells CASSQERRSAFNEKLFF. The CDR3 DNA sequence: TGTGCCAGCAGCCAAGAGAGGAGGTCAGCTTTTAATGAAAAACTGTTTTTT.

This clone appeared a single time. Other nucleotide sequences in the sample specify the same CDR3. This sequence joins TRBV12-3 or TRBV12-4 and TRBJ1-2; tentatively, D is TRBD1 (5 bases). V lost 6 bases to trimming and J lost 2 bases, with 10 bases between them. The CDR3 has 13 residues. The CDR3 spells CASSPDRNYGYTF. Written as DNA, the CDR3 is TGTGCCAGCAGCCCTGACAGAAACTATGGCTACACCTTC.

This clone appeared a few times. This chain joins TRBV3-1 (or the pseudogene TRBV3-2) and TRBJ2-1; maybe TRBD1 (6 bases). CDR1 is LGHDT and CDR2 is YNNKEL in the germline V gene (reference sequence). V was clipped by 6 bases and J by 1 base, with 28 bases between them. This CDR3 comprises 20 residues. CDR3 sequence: CASRPHIWGTGQGSYNEQFF. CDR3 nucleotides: TGTGCCAGCAGGCCACATATATGGGGAACAGGGCAAGGGTCCTACAATGAGCAGTTCTTC.

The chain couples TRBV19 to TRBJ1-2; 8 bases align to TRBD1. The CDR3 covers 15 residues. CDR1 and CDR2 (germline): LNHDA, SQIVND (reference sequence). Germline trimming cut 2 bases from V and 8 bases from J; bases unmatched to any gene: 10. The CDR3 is CASSIRGQGSDGYTF. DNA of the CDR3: TGTGCCAGTAGTATAAGAGGACAGGGATCGGACGGCTACACCTTC.

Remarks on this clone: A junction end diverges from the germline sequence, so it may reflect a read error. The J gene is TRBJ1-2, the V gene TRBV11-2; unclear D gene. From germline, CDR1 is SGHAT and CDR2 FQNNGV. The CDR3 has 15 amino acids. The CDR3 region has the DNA TGTGCCAGCAGCGTAGAGCCGGGGTCCAACTATGGCTACACCTTC. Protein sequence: CASSVEPGSNYGYTF.

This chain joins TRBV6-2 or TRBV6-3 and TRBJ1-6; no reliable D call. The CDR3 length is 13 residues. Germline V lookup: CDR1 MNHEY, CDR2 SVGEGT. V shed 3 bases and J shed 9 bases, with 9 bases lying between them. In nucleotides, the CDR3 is TGTGCCAGCAGTTATACGGGAGGTTCACCCCTCCACTTT. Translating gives CASSYTGGSPLHF.